The next 18 T cell receptor beta chains were all read from a single sample in a study of T-cell memory formation after mild COVID-19. TCRdb processed the 5' RACE reads anew with MiXCR; each CDR3 protein has one entry. Among around 83,000 distinct CDR3 sequences listed, approximately 23% were seen once. The sequenced material came from PBMCs or a T cell subset sorted from them (not recorded which). These receptors were collected from a young man who had mild COVID-19 (a few samples of this study predate the infection). Cell type and time point are not known.

The chain recombines TRBV6-5 with TRBJ1-2, with 8 bases lining up with TRBD1. CDR1 and CDR2 (germline): MNHEY, SVGAGI. The CDR3 loop spans 15 amino acids. V lost 9 bases and J lost 7; bases outside the gene matches: 16. The CDR3 loop is CASPGQELKTGGYTF. The CDR3 DNA follows: TGTGCCAGTCCGGGACAGGAATTGAAGACTGGTGGCTACACCTTC.

This clonotype was recorded a few times. V and J are TRBV12-3 or TRBV12-4 and TRBJ1-1; D possibly corresponds to TRBD1 (6 bases). The CDR3 loop spans 15 amino acids. Trimming left V 0 bases short and J 4 bases short, with 12 bases between. CDR3 DNA: TGTGCCAGCAGTTTAGCTGGGGGGCCGGCCACTGAAGCTTTCTTT. Protein sequence: CASSLAGGPATEAFF.

There are a few counts of this clonotype. The chain is built from TRBV9 and TRBJ2-7, with 8 bases lining up with TRBD1. Germline V gene lookup returns CDR1 SGDLS and CDR2 YYNGEE. The CDR3 has 16 residues. With V trimmed by 3 bases and J by 2 bases, 10 bases remained unmatched. The CDR3 sequence: CASSGGSGTGTYEQYF. DNA of the CDR3: TGTGCCAGCAGCGGAGGATCCGGGACAGGTACCTACGAGCAGTACTTC.

Only a few counts were recorded for this clonotype. The J gene is TRBJ2-3, the V gene TRBV29-1, with 7 bases that match TRBD2. The CDR3 is 15 residues long. Germline V gene lookup returns CDR1 SQVTM and CDR2 ANQGSEA. The ends lost 1 base at V and 4 bases at J; junction bases unmatched: 8. CDR3 coding DNA: TGCAGCGTTGAAGGCCCAGCGGGGATTGCAGATACGCAGTATTTT. This codes for CSVEGPAGIADTQYF.

The J gene is TRBJ1-3, the V gene TRBV29-1; TRBD1 might be the D (5 bases). The CDR3 is made up of 12 amino acids. Germline assignment: CDR1 SQVTM and CDR2 ANQGSEA. V gave up 6 bases and J gave up 13 bases, with 19 bases separating them. The CDR3 region has the DNA TGCAGCGTCGCTGTTCGGGAACAGGAGATATATTTT. It specifies CSVAVREQEIYF. Complete variable domain (other parts from reference TRBV29-1 and TRBJ1-3): SAVISQKPSRDICQRGTSLTIQCQVDSQVTMMFWYRQQPGQSLTLIATANQGSEATYESGFVIDKFPISRPNLTFSTLTVSNMSPEDSSIYLCSVAVREQEIYFGEGSWLTVV.

The chain joins TRBV7-6 to TRBJ1-3, with D hard to call. The CDR3 is 17 amino acids. Trimming stripped 5 bases from V and 0 bases from J, with 17 bases between. The V gene's germline CDR1 is SGHVS and CDR2 FNYEAQ. Written as DNA, the CDR3 is TGTGCCAGCAGCCTGGATCCGATGGCCCCCTCTGGAAACACCATATATTTT. Its translation: CASSLDPMAPSGNTIYF.

This chain links TRBV13 with TRBJ1-1; tentative D call: TRBD1 (5 bases). The CDR3 has 13 amino acids. The V gene's germline CDR1 is PRHDT and CDR2 FYEKMQ (reference sequence). The germline V and J ends were trimmed by 5 bases and 8 bases, with 15 bases remaining between them. CDR3 nucleotide sequence: TGTGCCAGCAGCCCGCGGGGACTGTCCGAAGCTTTCTTT. Translating it yields CASSPRGLSEAFF.

This chain uses TRBV7-6 with TRBJ2-1, with 8 positions matching TRBD2. The CDR3 loop spans 16 amino acids. The V and J ends lost 4 bases and 8 bases, in that order; junction bases with no gene match: 13. Germline V CDR1 and CDR2: SGHVS, FNYEAQ. CDR3 coding DNA: TGTGCCAGCAGCTCGTTGACTAGCGAAGCGGGGCATGAGCAGTTCTTC. Its translation: CASSSLTSEAGHEQFF.

There are a few counts of this clonotype. V usage is TRBV5-1 and J usage is TRBJ2-3; a possible D gene is TRBD1 (6 bases). The V and J ends lost 1 base and 2 bases respectively, with 14 bases between them. This CDR3 has 16 residues. Germline assignment: CDR1 SGHRS and CDR2 YFSETQ. As DNA, the CDR3 is TGCGCCAGCAGCTTGTTACAGGGTCCCCTCACAGATACGCAGTATTTT. Translated: CASSLLQGPLTDTQYF. Supplemented by reference TRBV5-1 and TRBJ2-3, the full variable domain reads KAGVTQTPRYLIKTRGQQVTLSCSPISGHRSVSWYQQTPGQGLQFLFEYFSETQRNKGNFPGRFSGRQFSNSRSEMNVSTLELGDSALYLCASSLLQGPLTDTQYFGPGTRLTVL.

This clonotype turned up a few times. The V gene is TRBV19, the J gene TRBJ2-3; a weak D match, TRBD1 (5 bases). The germline V gene has CDR1 LNHDA and CDR2 SQIVND (reference sequence). The CDR3 totals 15 residues. The ends were cut back, 3 bases at V and 0 bases at J, with 10 bases in the middle. This CDR3 reads CASSIRGRSTDTQYF. The CDR3 coding sequence is TGTGCCAGTAGTATTAGGGGTCGAAGCACAGATACGCAGTATTTT.

This clonotype showed up just a few times. The junction does not match germline at one end; this may be a read error. The V call is TRBV20-1, the J call TRBJ2-3; TRBD1 agrees at 8 bases. Germline lookup yields CDR1 DFQATT and CDR2 SNEGSKA (reference sequence). The CDR3 spans 13 residues. The DNA of the CDR3 is TGCAGGGCTACAGGGGGAAGCACAGATACGCAGTATTTT. It codes for CRATGGSTDTQYF.

This clonotype appeared many times. One junction end does not reproduce the germline sequence, and a read error may be involved. V gene TRBV7-7 combines with J gene TRBJ1-1; no firm D call. From germline, CDR1 is SSHAT and CDR2 FNYEAQ (reference sequence). The CDR3 sequence is 14 residues long. The CDR3 sequence: CASSSAPQNTEAFF. The CDR3 DNA reads as TGTGCTAGCAGCTCCGCTCCCCAGAACACTGAAGCTTTCTTT.

Only one count was recorded for this clonotype. V usage is TRBV21-1 and J usage is TRBJ2-1; the table's D call, TRBD1, has no DNA check behind it. TRBV21-1 constitutes a pseudogene. This CDR3 spans 18 amino acids. The CDR3 DNA reads as TGTGCCAGCAGCAAAGATACCTTGCCGGGACCCCTGATTCATGAGCAGTTCTTC. This encodes CASSKDTLPGPLIHEQFF.

The gene calls are TRBV9 and TRBJ1-1; D is unresolved. The germline V and J ends were trimmed by 0 bases and 1 base, with 10 bases remaining between them. In germline, CDR1 is SGDLS, CDR2 YYNGEE. This CDR3 is built from 15 residues. CDR3: CASSVGGLGNTEAFF. The DNA for the CDR3 is TGTGCCAGCAGCGTAGGTGGGCTGGGGAACACTGAAGCTTTCTTT.

CDR3 region: CSARDREFEKLFF. CDR3 bases: TGCAGTGCCAGGGACAGGGAGTTTGAAAAACTGTTTTTT. This sequence joins TRBV20-1 and TRBJ1-4; 9 positions match TRBD1. CDR3 length: 13 amino acids. Looked up from germline, CDR1 is DFQATT and CDR2 is SNEGSKA (reference sequence). J lost 7 bases, V lost 6 bases, and 6 bases had no gene match.

V gene TRBV10-3 combines with J gene TRBJ1-5; D is uncertain. CDR1 is ENHRY, CDR2 SYGVKD, per germline. The V end was cut by 4 bases, the J end by 5 bases, with 9 bases between. The CDR3 contains 13 residues. CDR3 in amino acids: CAISVKEDQPQHF. CDR3 nucleotide sequence: TGTGCCATCAGTGTAAAAGAGGATCAGCCCCAGCATTTT.

This chain links TRBV11-1 with TRBJ2-7; TRBD2 is a possible D gene (6 bases). Trimming took off 3 bases at V and 0 bases at J, with 18 bases between the two ends. The germline V gene has CDR1 SGHAT and CDR2 FQDESV (reference sequence). This CDR3 contains 17 residues. The CDR3 DNA sequence: TGTGCCAGCAGCTTGGGCCCCGGAGGGGCGCGCTCCTACGAGCAGTACTTC. Translated, it gives CASSLGPGGARSYEQYF.

The chain employs TRBV6-4 and TRBJ2-3; 9 nucleotides align to TRBD1. This CDR3 has 15 amino acids. The germline V gene has CDR1 MRHNA and CDR2 SNTAGT. V gave up 5 bases and J gave up 2 bases; unmatched junction bases: 5. This CDR3 is CASSHGQGTTDTQYF. The CDR3, as DNA: TGTGCCAGCAGTCACGGACAGGGGACCACAGATACGCAGTATTTT.